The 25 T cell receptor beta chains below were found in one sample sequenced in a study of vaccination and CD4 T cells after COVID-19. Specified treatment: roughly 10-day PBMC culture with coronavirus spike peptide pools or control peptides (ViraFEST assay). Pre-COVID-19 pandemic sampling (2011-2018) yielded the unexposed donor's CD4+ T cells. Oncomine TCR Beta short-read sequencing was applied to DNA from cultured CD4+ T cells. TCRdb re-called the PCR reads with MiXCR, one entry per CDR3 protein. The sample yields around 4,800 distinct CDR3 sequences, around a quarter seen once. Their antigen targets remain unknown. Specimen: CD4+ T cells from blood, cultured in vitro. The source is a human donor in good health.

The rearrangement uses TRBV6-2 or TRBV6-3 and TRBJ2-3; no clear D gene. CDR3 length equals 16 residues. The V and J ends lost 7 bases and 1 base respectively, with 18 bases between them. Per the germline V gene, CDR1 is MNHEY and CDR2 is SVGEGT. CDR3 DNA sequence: TGTGCCAGCAACGGCAGACTCCGATCGGGCACAGATACGCAGTATTTT. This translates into CASNGRLRSGTDTQYF.

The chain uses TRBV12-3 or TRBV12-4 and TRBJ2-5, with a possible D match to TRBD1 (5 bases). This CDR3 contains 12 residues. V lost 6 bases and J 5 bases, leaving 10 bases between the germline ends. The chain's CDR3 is CASRTAGETQYF. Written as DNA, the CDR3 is TGTGCCAGCAGAACCGCAGGGGAGACCCAGTACTTC.

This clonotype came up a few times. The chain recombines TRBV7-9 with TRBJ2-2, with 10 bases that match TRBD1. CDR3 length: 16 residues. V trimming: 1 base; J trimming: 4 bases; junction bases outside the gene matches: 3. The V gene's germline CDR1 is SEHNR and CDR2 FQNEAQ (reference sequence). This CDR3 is CASSLERTGGTGELFF. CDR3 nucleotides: TGTGCCAGCAGCTTAGAGCGGACAGGGGGCACCGGGGAGCTGTTTTTT.

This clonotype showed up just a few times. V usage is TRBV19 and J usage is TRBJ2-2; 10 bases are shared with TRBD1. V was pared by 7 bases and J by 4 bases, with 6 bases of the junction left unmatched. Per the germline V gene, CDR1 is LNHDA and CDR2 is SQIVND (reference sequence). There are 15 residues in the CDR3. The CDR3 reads CASTRTGGSTGELFF. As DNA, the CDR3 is TGTGCCAGTACCAGGACAGGGGGTTCCACCGGGGAGCTGTTTTTT.

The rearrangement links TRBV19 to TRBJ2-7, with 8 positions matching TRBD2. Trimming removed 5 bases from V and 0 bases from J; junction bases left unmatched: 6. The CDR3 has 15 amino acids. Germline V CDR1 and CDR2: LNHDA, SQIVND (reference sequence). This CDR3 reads CASSVSSGSSYEQYF. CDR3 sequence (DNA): TGTGCCAGTAGTGTATCGAGCGGGAGCTCCTACGAGCAGTACTTC.

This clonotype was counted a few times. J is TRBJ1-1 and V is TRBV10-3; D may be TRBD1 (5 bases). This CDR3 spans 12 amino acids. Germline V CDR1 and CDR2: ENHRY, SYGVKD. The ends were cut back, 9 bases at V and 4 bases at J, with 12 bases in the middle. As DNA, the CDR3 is TGTGCCATAGGGAGGCAGGGCACTGAAGCTTTCTTT. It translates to CAIGRQGTEAFF.

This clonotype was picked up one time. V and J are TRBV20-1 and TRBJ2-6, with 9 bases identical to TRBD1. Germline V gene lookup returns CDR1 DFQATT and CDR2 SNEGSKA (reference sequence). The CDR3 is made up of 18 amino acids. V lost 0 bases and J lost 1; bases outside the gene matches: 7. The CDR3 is CSARDRTGGSSGANVLTF. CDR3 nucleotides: TGCAGTGCTAGAGATCGAACAGGGGGCTCGTCTGGGGCCAACGTCCTGACTTTC.

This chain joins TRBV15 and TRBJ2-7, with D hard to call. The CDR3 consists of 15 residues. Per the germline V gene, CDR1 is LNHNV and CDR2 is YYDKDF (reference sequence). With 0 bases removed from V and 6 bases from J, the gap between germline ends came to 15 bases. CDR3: CATSRERLERVEQYF. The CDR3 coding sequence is TGTGCCACCAGCAGAGAACGGCTAGAAAGGGTCGAGCAGTACTTC.

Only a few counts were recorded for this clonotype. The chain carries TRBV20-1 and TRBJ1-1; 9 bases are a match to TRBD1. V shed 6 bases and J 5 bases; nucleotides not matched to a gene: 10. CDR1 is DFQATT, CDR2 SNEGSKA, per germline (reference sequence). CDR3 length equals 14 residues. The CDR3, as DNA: TGCAGTGCCCGAACCGGGACAGGGTTTACTGAAGCTTTCTTT. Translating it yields CSARTGTGFTEAFF.

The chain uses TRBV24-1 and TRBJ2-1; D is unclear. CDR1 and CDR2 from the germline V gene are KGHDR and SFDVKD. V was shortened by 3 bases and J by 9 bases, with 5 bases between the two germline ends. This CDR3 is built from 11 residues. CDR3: CATSDGVEQFF. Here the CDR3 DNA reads TGTGCCACCAGTGATGGGGTTGAGCAGTTCTTC.

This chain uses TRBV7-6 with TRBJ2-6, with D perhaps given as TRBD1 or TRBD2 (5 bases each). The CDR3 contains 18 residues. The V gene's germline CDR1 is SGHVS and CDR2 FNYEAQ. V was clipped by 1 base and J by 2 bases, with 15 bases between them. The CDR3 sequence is CASSLGSRGSAGANVLTF. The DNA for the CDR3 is TGTGCCAGCAGCTTAGGTTCGAGGGGTTCTGCTGGGGCCAACGTCCTGACTTTC.

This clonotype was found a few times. The CDR3, as DNA: TGTGCCAGCAGCTTTTTCAGGGACTGGTGGGGCTCACCCCTCCACTTT. This encodes CASSFFRDWWGSPLHF. The V and J genes are TRBV7-2 and TRBJ1-6; maybe TRBD1 (5 bases). Trimming removed 3 bases from V and 10 bases from J, with 19 bases in between. This CDR3 has 16 residues. In germline, CDR1 is SGHTA, CDR2 FQGNSA.

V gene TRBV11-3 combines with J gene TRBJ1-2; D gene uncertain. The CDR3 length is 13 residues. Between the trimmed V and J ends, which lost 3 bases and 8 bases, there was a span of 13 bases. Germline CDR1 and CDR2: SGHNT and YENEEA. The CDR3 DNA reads TGTGCCAGCAGCTTGGCCGGCCGAGGGGGCTACACCTTC. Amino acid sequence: CASSLAGRGGYTF.

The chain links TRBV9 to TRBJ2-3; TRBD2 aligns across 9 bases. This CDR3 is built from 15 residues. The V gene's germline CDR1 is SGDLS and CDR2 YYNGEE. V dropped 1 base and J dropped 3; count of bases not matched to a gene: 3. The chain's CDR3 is CASSVLSGGTDTQYF. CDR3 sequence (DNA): TGTGCCAGCAGCGTACTAAGCGGGGGGACAGATACGCAGTATTTT.

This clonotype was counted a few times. CDR3 in amino acids: CSAQTSGDYEQYF. CDR3 in DNA: TGCAGTGCCCAAACGTCTGGCGACTACGAGCAGTACTTC. The rearrangement links TRBV20-1 to TRBJ2-7; D is ambiguous. Trimming pared 6 bases from V and 3 bases from J, leaving 15 bases between. The CDR3 is made up of 13 amino acids. Germline V gene lookup returns CDR1 DFQATT and CDR2 SNEGSKA (reference sequence).

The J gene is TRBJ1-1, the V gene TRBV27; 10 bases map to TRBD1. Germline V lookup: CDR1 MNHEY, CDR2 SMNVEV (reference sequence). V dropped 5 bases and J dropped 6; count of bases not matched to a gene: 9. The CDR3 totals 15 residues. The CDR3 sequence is CASSPRQGAISEAFF. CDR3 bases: TGTGCCAGCAGTCCCAGACAGGGGGCGATCTCTGAAGCTTTCTTT.

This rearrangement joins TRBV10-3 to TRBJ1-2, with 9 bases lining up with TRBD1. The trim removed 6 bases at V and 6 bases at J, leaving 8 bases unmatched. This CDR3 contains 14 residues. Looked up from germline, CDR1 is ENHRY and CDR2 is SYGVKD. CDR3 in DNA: TGTGCCATCAGCTCCGGGACAGGGATCCATGGCTACACCTTC. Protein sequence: CAISSGTGIHGYTF.

The CDR3 nucleotides are TGCGCCAGCAGCCTGCAAGACAGGGGGCGGGATCGCACTGAAGCTTTCTTT. Translation gives CASSLQDRGRDRTEAFF. The J gene is TRBJ1-1, the V gene TRBV4-1, with 10 bases that match TRBD1. Looked up from germline, CDR1 is MGHRA and CDR2 is YSYEKL. The CDR3 is 17 residues long. Losses at the gene ends were 4 bases for V and 4 bases for J; bases not matched to a gene: 12.

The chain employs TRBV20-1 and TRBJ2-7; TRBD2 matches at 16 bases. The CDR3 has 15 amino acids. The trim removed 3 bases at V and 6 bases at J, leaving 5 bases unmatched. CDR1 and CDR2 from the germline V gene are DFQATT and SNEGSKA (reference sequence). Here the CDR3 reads CSARGLAGGLGEQYF. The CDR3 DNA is TGCAGTGCTAGGGGACTAGCGGGGGGGCTCGGCGAGCAGTACTTC.

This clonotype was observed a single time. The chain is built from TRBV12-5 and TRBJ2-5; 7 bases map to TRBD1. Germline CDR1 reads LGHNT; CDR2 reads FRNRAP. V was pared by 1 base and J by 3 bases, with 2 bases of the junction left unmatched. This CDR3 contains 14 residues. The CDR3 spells CASGLGQGEETQYF. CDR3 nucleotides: TGTGCTAGTGGTTTGGGCCAGGGGGAAGAGACCCAGTACTTC.

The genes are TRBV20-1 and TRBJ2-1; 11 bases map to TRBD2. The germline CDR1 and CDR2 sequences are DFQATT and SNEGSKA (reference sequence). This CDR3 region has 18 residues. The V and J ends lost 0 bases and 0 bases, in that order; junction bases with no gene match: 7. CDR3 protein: CSARDPSGGPHSYNEQFF. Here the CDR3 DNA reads TGCAGTGCTAGAGATCCTAGCGGGGGGCCTCACTCCTACAATGAGCAGTTCTTC.

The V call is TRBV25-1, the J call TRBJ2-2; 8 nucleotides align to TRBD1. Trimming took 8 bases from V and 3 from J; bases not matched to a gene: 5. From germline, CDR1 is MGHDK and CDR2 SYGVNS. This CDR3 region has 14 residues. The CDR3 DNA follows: TGTGCCAGCGCCCAGGGGGCCGACACCGGGGAGCTGTTTTTT. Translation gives CASAQGADTGELFF.

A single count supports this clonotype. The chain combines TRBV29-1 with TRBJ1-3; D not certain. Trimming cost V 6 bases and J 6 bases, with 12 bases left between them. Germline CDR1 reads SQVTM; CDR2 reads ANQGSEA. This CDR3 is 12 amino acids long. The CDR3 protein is CSVSGLENTIYF. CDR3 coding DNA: TGCAGCGTGTCGGGGTTGGAAAACACCATATATTTT.

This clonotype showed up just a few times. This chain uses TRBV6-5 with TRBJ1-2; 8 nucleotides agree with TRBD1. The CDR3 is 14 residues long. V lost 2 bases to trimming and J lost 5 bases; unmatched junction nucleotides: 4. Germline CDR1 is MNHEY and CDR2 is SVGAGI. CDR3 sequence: CASSYARTGYGYTF. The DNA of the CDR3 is TGTGCCAGCAGTTACGCCCGGACAGGGTATGGCTACACCTTC.

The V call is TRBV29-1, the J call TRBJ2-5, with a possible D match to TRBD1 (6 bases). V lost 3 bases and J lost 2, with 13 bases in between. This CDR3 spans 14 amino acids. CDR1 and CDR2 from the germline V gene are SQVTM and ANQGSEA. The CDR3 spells CSVEFIGQQETQYF. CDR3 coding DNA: TGCAGCGTTGAGTTTATTGGACAGCAAGAGACCCAGTACTTC. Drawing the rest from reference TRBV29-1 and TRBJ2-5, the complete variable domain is SAVISQKPSRDICQRGTSLTIQCQVDSQVTMMFWYRQQPGQSLTLIATANQGSEATYESGFVIDKFPISRPNLTFSTLTVSNMSPEDSSIYLCSVEFIGQQETQYFGPGTRLLVL.